These 6 T cell receptor beta chains were sequenced from one sample in a study of T cell repertoires in cytomegalovirus infection. TCRdb fed the reads into MiXCR, producing one record per CDR3 protein. The repertoire holds 65,000 to 90,000 distinct CDR3 sequences, 3.7% seen once, with less than 5% in the top ten. The source material was PBMCs. These receptors all come from a human donor in good health (CMV status not recorded). Some clones in this sample may be carry-over from other donors' samples.

This clonotype has at least ten counts. J is TRBJ2-7 and V is TRBV4-3; TRBD2 is a possible D gene (5 bases). Germline CDR1 is LGHNA and CDR2 is YSLEER. The length of the CDR3 is 13 residues. Trimming removed 1 base at V and 5 bases at J, with 9 bases between. The CDR3: CASSQVGENEQYF. The DNA for the CDR3 is TGCGCCAGCAGCCAAGTGGGAGAGAACGAGCAGTACTTC.

There are many counts of this clonotype. The CDR3 spells CASKPGLNSPLHF. CDR3 DNA: TGTGCCAGCAAGCCGGGCCTAAATTCACCCCTCCACTTT. This sequence joins TRBV7-2 and TRBJ1-6; no definite D call. The CDR3 consists of 13 residues. V was clipped by 7 bases and J by 7 bases, with 11 bases between them. CDR1 is SGHTA and CDR2 is FQGNSA in the germline V gene.

This chain connects TRBV20-1 to TRBJ2-3; 7 nucleotides align to TRBD2. The germline CDR1 and CDR2 sequences are DFQATT and SNEGSKA (reference sequence). V was pared by 4 bases and J by 5 bases, with 9 bases of the junction left unmatched. The CDR3 extends over 14 amino acids. The CDR3 is CSAMERGKQDTQYF. The CDR3 nucleotides are TGCAGTGCTATGGAGCGGGGAAAACAAGATACGCAGTATTTT.

In this sample, this clonotype turned up many times. The chain couples TRBV7-2 to TRBJ2-1; 8 bases fit TRBD2. This CDR3 has 17 residues. Unmatched junction bases numbered 10, after V lost 5 bases and J lost 1 base. Germline loops: CDR1 SGHTA, CDR2 FQGNSA. The CDR3 DNA follows: TGTGCCAGCAGCCCTCGGGGGCGGGGGGATTCCTACAATGAGCAGTTCTTC. The encoded protein is CASSPRGRGDSYNEQFF.

There are many counts of this clonotype. J is TRBJ1-5 and V is TRBV2; weak D call: TRBD1 (6 bases). Germline V gene data show CDR1 as SNHLY and CDR2 as FYNNEI. Trimming took 4 bases from V and 3 from J, leaving 19 bases between them. The CDR3 has 17 amino acids. CDR3 amino acids: CASSVPGGSASNQPQHF. DNA of the CDR3: TGTGCCAGCAGTGTACCGGGGGGCAGCGCTTCCAATCAGCCCCAGCATTTT.

At least ten counts were recorded for this clonotype. The V call is TRBV6-1, the J call TRBJ2-5, with D unresolved. CDR1 MNHNS and CDR2 SASEGT come from the germline V gene. CDR3 length: 12 amino acids. V was shortened by 4 bases and J by 5 bases, with 8 bases between the two germline ends. For the CDR3, the DNA is TGTGCCAGCAGTGCGACCGTGGAGACCCAGTACTTC. Protein: CASSATVETQYF.